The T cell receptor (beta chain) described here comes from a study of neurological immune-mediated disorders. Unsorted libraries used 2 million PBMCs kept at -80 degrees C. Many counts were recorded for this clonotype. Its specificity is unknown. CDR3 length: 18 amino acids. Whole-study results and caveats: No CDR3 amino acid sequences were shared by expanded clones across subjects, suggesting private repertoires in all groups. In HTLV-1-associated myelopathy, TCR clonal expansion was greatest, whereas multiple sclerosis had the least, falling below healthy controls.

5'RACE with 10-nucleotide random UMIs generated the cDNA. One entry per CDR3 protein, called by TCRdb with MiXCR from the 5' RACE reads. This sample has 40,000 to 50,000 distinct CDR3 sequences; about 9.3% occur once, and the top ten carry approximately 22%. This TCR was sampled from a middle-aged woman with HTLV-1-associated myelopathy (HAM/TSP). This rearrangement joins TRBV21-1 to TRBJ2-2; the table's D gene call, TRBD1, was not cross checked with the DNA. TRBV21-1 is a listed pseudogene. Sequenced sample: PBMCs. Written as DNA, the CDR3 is TGTGCCAGCAGCGTCTCAGCTGGACAGGGGACGAACACCGGGGAGCTGTTTTTT. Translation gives CASSVSAGQGTNTGELFF.